These T cell receptor beta chains were read from a single sample in a study of blood T cell repertoires in COVID-19. Assay: immunoSEQ multiplex PCR; the TCRdb copy retains only in-frame clones and omits some. The data show under 250,000 clones, with roughly 83% seen just once and approximately 6% held by the top ten. The sequencing input was peripheral blood. These receptors came from a woman over 75 with COVID-19, enrolled during active disease. CDR3s include the opening cysteine and the closing phenylalanine or tryptophan. The D gene is left open where the match is weak. Size values are once, few and many counts, or a class for expanded clones, and some rows have none.

DNA: TGTGCCAGCAGCCTGGGACAGACAGACTATGGCTACACCTTC
CDR3: CASSLGQTDYGYTF
size: few
J: TRBJ1-2
V: TRBV5-4
D: TRBD1

DNA: TGTGCCAGCAGTTTGAGTCAGACAAATCAGCCCCAGCATTTT
CDR3: CASSLSQTNQPQHF
size: .
J: TRBJ1-5
V: TRBV28
D: .

DNA: TGTGCCAGCCAACCCGGGACAGGGGTACCCCAGCATTTT
CDR3: CASQPGTGVPQHF
size: .
J: TRBJ1-5
V: TRBV7-2
D: TRBD1

DNA: TGTGCCAGCTCACCACTTTCGGGGGACGGGGAGCTGTTTTTT
CDR3: CASSPLSGDGELFF
size: .
J: TRBJ2-2
V: TRBV18
D: .

DNA: TGCGCCAGCAGCCAAGAGGGGACAGAGAACATTCAGTACTTC
CDR3: CASSQEGTENIQYF
size: .
J: TRBJ2-4
V: TRBV4-1
D: TRBD1

DNA: TGTGCCAGTAGTATACGGGGACAGCACACTGAAGCTTTCTTT
CDR3: CASSIRGQHTEAFF
size: once
J: TRBJ1-1
V: TRBV19
D: TRBD1

DNA: TGTGCCAGCAGGACCGTCGGGGTCATCGGGGAGCTGTTTTTT
CDR3: CASRTVGVIGELFF
size: .
J: TRBJ2-2
V: TRBV6-5
D: .

DNA: TGCAGTGCTAGTGGGCATCGAGGTTCCAATGAGCAGTTCTTC
CDR3: CSASGHRGSNEQFF
size: .
J: TRBJ2-1
V: TRBV20-1
D: .

DNA: TGTGCCAGCGGACAGATGAATCAGCCCCAGCATTTT
CDR3: CASGQMNQPQHF
size: .
J: TRBJ1-5
V: TRBV27
D: .

DNA: TGTGCCAGCAGCCCCGGACTAGCGGGGGGCCAAGAGACCCAGTACTTC
CDR3: CASSPGLAGGQETQYF
size: .
J: TRBJ2-5
V: TRBV5-4
D: TRBD2

DNA: TGTGCCACCAGCGGCGCCGGGACAGGATATGGCTACACCTTC
CDR3: CATSGAGTGYGYTF
size: .
J: TRBJ1-2
V: TRBV15
D: TRBD1

DNA: TGCGCCAGCAGCCACAGGTCGTTCGCGAGCTCCTACAATGAGCAGTTCTTC
CDR3: CASSHRSFASSYNEQFF
size: .
J: TRBJ2-1
V: TRBV4-1
D: .

DNA: TGTGCCAGCAGCTTAGAAACGGGGTGGGAGACCCAGTACTTC
CDR3: CASSLETGWETQYF
size: .
J: TRBJ2-5
V: TRBV7-9
D: .

DNA: TGTGCCAGCAGCCAGGGGGTGGGATTGCGTAATTCACCCCTCCACTTT
CDR3: CASSQGVGLRNSPLHF
size: .
J: TRBJ1-6
V: TRBV28
D: TRBD1

DNA: TGTGCCAGCAGCCGAGGAACAGGTCTGAGCACCGGGGAGCTGTTTTTT
CDR3: CASSRGTGLSTGELFF
size: .
J: TRBJ2-2
V: TRBV3-1/TRBV3-2
D: .

DNA: TGTGCCAGCAGCCCGGGGGTTTATGGCTACACCTTC
CDR3: CASSPGVYGYTF
size: .
J: TRBJ1-2
V: TRBV7-2
D: .

DNA: TGTGCCAGTAGTACGACAGGCAAAAACATTCAGTACTTC
CDR3: CASSTTGKNIQYF
size: .
J: TRBJ2-4
V: TRBV19
D: .

DNA: TGTGCCAGCAGCCCTCGACTAGCGGTAGTAGGGGAGACCCAGTACTTC
CDR3: CASSPRLAVVGETQYF
size: .
J: TRBJ2-5
V: TRBV14
D: TRBD2

DNA: TGTGCCAGCAGTGATGTCGGTGGAGAAATATATGAAAAACTGTTTTTT
CDR3: CASSDVGGEIYEKLFF
size: .
J: TRBJ1-4
V: TRBV6-1
D: .

DNA: TGCGCCAGCAGCTCAGCCGGGACAGGTCAAATTTCACCCCTCCACTTT
CDR3: CASSSAGTGQISPLHF
size: .
J: TRBJ1-6
V: TRBV5-1
D: TRBD1

DNA: TGCAGCGGTTTAGCGGGGGCCAGCTCCTACAATGAGCAGTTCTTC
CDR3: CSGLAGASSYNEQFF
size: .
J: TRBJ2-1
V: TRBV29-1
D: TRBD2

DNA: TGTGCCAGCAGTTCAGGCAGCTCCTACACTGAAGCTTTCTTT
CDR3: CASSSGSSYTEAFF
size: .
J: TRBJ1-1
V: TRBV6-5
D: .

DNA: TGTGCCTGGAGTGTACATGGACAGGGAATCGGAAACACCATATATTTT
CDR3: CAWSVHGQGIGNTIYF
size: .
J: TRBJ1-3
V: TRBV30
D: TRBD1

DNA: TGCGCCAGCAGCCGAAGTGGGCAGGCAGCCCCCTACGAGCAGTACTTC
CDR3: CASSRSGQAAPYEQYF
size: few
J: TRBJ2-7
V: TRBV5-1
D: .

DNA: TGTGCCAGCAGCATCGAAGCGATCTACGAGCAGTACTTC
CDR3: CASSIEAIYEQYF
size: once
J: TRBJ2-7
V: TRBV11-1
D: .

DNA: TGCGCCAGCAGCCCGGAGGGGAACTATAATTCACCCCTCCACTTT
CDR3: CASSPEGNYNSPLHF
size: .
J: TRBJ1-6
V: TRBV5-1
D: .

DNA: TGTGCCAGCAGCTTAGGCCGCGGTGAAGGCCAGCATTTT
CDR3: CASSLGRGEGQHF
size: .
J: TRBJ1-5
V: TRBV11-2
D: .

DNA: TGCGCCAGCAGCCAGGCCGGGACAGGGTTGAATGAGCAGTTCTTC
CDR3: CASSQAGTGLNEQFF
size: .
J: TRBJ2-1
V: TRBV4-1
D: TRBD1

DNA: TGCGCCACCAAGGTTGCGGGACAGCTAGCCAAAAACATTCAGTACTTC
CDR3: CATKVAGQLAKNIQYF
size: .
J: TRBJ2-4
V: TRBV10-2
D: .

DNA: TGTGCCAGCAGTCTGGCGGGGAACGGGGTTAAAGCTTTCTTT
CDR3: CASSLAGNGVKAFF
size: .
J: TRBJ1-1
V: TRBV6-5
D: .

DNA: TGTGCCAGCAGCTCAACGGTAGGGAGCTCCTACGAGCAGTACTTC
CDR3: CASSSTVGSSYEQYF
size: few
J: TRBJ2-7
V: TRBV7-9
D: .

DNA: TGCGCCAGCAGCACGGACAGGGGGGGTATCTATGGCTACACCTTC
CDR3: CASSTDRGGIYGYTF
size: .
J: TRBJ1-2
V: TRBV5-1
D: TRBD1

DNA: TGTGCCAGCGCTCCCCAGAGGACAGGGGGCCACGAGCAGTACTTC
CDR3: CASAPQRTGGHEQYF
size: .
J: TRBJ2-7
V: TRBV9
D: TRBD1

DNA: TGTGCCAGCGGGGACAACAGTGAAGCTTTCTTT
CDR3: CASGDNSEAFF
size: .
J: TRBJ1-1
V: TRBV2
D: .

DNA: TGTGCCAGCAGCCGGACTAGGACTCAGAGAAATGAGCAGTTCTTC
CDR3: CASSRTRTQRNEQFF
size: .
J: TRBJ2-1
V: TRBV5-6
D: TRBD2

DNA: TGTGCCAGCTCACCTCAGGGACTAGCCGGCACAGATACGCAGTATTTT
CDR3: CASSPQGLAGTDTQYF
size: .
J: TRBJ2-3
V: TRBV18
D: TRBD2